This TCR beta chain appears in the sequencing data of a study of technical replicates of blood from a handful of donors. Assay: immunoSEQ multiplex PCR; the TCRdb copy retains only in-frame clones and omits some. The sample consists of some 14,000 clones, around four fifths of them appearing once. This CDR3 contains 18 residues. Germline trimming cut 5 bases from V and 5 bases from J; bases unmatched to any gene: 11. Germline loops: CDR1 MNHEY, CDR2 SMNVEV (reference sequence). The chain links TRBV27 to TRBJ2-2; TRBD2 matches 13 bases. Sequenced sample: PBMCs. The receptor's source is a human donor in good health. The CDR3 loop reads CASSLQGLAGVRTGELFF. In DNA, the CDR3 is TGTGCCAGCAGTCTCCAAGGACTAGCGGGAGTTCGTACCGGGGAGCTGTTTTTT.